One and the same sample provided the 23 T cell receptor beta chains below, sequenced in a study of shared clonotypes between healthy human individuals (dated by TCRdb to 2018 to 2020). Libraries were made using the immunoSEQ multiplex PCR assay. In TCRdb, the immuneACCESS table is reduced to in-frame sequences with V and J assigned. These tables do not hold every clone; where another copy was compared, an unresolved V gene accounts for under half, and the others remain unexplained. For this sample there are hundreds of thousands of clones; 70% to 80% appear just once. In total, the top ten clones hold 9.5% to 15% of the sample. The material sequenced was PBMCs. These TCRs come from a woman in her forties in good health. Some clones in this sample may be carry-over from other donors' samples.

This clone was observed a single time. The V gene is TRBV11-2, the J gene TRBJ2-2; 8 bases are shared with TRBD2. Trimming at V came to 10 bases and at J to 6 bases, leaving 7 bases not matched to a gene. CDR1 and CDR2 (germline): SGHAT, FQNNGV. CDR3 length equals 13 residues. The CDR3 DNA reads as TGTGCCACCGCCCGGACTAGCCCCGGGGAGCTGTTTTTT. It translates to CATARTSPGELFF.

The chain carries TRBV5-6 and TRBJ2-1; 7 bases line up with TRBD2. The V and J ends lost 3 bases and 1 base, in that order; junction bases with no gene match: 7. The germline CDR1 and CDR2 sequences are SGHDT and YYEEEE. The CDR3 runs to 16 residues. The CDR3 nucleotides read TGTGCCAGCAGCTCGCTAGCGGTATATTCCTACAATGAGCAGTTCTTC. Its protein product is CASSSLAVYSYNEQFF.

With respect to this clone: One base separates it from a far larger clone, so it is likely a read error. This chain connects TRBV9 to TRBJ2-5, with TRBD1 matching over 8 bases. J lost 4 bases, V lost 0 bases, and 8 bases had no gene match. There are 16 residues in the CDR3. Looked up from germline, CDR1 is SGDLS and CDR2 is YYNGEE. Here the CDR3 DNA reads TGTGCCAGCAGCGTAGGGACAGGGAAACACCGAGAGACCCAGTACTTC. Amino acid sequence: CASSVGTGKHRETQYF.

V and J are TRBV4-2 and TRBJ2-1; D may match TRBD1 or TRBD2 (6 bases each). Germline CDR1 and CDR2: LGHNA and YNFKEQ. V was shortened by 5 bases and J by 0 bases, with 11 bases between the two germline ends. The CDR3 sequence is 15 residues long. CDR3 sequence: CASSSKGGSYNEQFF. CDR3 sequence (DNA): TGTGCCAGCAGCTCGAAGGGGGGCTCCTACAATGAGCAGTTCTTC.

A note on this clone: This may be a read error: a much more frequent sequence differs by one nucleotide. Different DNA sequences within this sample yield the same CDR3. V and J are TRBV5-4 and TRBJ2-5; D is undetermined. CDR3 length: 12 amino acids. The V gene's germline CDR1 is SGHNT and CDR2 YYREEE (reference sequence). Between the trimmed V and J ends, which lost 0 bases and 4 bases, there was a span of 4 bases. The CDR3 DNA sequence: TGTGCCAGCAGCTTGGTCGGAGAGACCCAGTACTTC. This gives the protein CASSLVGETQYF.

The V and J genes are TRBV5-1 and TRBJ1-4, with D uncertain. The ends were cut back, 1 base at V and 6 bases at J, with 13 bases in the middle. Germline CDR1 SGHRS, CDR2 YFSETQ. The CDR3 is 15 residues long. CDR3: CASSLFGSGYEKLFF. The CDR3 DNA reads TGCGCCAGCAGCTTGTTCGGCAGCGGCTATGAAAAACTGTTTTTT.

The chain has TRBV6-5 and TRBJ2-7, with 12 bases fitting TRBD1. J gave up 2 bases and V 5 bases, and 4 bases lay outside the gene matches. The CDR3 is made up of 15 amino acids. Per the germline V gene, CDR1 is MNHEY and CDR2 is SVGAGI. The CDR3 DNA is TGTGCCAGCAGTACCGGGACAGGGGGCCCCTACGAGCAGTACTTC. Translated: CASSTGTGGPYEQYF.

The CDR3, as DNA: TGTGCCAGCGGAGGACAGGGGGGAAGGCAGCCCCAGCATTTT. It codes for CASGGQGGRQPQHF. The J gene is TRBJ1-5, the V gene TRBV2; 10 nucleotides match TRBD1. The CDR3 length is 14 residues. The germline V gene has CDR1 SNHLY and CDR2 FYNNEI. With V trimmed by 8 bases and J by 7 bases, 8 bases remained unmatched.

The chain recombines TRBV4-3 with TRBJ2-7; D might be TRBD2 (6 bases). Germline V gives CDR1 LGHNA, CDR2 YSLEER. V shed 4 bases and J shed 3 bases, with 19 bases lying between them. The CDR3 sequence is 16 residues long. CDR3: CASSPMWGVLSYEQYF. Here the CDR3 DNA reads TGCGCCAGCAGCCCCATGTGGGGGGTGCTGAGCTACGAGCAGTACTTC.

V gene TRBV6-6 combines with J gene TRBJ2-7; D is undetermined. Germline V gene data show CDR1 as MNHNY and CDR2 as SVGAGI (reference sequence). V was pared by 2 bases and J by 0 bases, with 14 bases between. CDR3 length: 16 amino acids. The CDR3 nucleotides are TGTGCCAGCAGTTACGCGATAACTATTTCCTCCTACGAGCAGTACTTC. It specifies CASSYAITISSYEQYF.

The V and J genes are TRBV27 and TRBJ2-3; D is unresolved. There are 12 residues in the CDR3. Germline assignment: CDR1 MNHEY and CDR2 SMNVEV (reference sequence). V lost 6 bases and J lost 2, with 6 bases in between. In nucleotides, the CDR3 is TGTGCCAGCAGAACAAACACAGATACGCAGTATTTT. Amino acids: CASRTNTDTQYF.

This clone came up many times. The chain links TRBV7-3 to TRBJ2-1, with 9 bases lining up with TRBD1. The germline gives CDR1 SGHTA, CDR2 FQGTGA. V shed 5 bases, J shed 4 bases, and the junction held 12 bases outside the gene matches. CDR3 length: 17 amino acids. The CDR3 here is CASSQSATGGAYNEQFF. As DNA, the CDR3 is TGTGCCAGCAGCCAGAGCGCAACAGGGGGCGCATACAATGAGCAGTTCTTC.

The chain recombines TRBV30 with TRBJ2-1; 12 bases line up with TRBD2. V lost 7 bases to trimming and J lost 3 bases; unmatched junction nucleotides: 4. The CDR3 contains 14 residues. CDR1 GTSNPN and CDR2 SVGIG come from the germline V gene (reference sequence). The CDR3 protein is CASRTSGDYNEQFF. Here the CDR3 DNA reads TGTGCCTCCCGGACTAGCGGGGACTACAATGAGCAGTTCTTC.

CDR3 bases: TGTGCCAGCAGCTCCCGAATAGCGGGACAAGAGACCCAGTACTTC. Translating it yields CASSSRIAGQETQYF. This chain links TRBV7-2 with TRBJ2-5, with 8 bases aligning to TRBD2. Germline-derived CDR1 and CDR2 are SGHTA and FQGNSA. This CDR3 is 15 amino acids long. Trimming took 4 bases from V and 2 from J; bases not matched to a gene: 6.

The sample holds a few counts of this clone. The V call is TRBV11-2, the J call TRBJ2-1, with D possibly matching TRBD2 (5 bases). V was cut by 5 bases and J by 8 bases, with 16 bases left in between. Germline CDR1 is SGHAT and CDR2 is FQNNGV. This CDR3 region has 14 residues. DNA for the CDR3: TGTGCCAGCAGCGTCTCCGGGATTACGGATGAGCAGTTCTTC. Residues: CASSVSGITDEQFF.

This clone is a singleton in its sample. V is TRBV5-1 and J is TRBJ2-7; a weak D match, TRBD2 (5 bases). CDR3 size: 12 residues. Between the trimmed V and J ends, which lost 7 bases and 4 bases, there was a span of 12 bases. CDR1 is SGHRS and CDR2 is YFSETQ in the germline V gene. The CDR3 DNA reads TGCGCCAGCCCGGAGGTGATTTACGAGCAGTACTTC. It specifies CASPEVIYEQYF.

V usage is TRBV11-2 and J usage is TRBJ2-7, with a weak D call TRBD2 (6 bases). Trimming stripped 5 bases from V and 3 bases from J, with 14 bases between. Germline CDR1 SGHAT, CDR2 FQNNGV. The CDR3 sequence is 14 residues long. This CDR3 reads CASSPGLASYEQYF. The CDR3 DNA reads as TGTGCCAGCAGCCCGGGACTGGCGAGCTACGAGCAGTACTTC. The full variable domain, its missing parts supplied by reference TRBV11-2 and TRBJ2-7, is EAGVAQSPRYKIIEKRQSVAFWCNPISGHATLYWYQQILGQGPKLLIQFQNNGVVDDSQLPKDRFSAERLKGVDSTLKIQPAKLEDSAVYLCASSPGLASYEQYFGPGTRLTVT.

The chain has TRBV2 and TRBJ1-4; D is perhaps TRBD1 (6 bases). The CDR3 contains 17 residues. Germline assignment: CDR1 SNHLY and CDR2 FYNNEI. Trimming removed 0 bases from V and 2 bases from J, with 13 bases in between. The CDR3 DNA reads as TGTGCCAGCAGTGAAGCCACCGTGGGGGCTACTAATGAAAAACTGTTTTTT. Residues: CASSEATVGATNEKLFF.

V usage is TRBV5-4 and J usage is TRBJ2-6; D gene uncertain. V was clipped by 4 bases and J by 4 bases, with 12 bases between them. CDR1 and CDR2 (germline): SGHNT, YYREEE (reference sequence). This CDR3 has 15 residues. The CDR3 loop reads CASSPRTSGANVLTF. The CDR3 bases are TGTGCCAGCAGCCCTAGGACCTCCGGGGCCAACGTCCTGACTTTC. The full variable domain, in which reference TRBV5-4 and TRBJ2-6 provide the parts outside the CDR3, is ETGVTQSPTHLIKTRGQQVTLRCSSQSGHNTVSWYQQALGQGPQFIFQYYREEENGRGNFPPRFSGLQFPNYSSELNVNALELDDSALYLCASSPRTSGANVLTFGAGSRLTVL.

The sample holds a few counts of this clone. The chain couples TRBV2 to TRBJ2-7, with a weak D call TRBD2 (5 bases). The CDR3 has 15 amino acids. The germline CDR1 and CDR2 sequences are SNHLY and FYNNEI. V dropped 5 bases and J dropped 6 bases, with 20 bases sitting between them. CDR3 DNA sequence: TGTGCCAGCAGTCCCTTTGGCGGGCCCTCCCGCGAGCAGTACTTC. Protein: CASSPFGGPSREQYF. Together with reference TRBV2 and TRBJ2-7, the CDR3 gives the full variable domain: EPEVTQTPSHQVTQMGQEVILRCVPISNHLYFYWYRQILGQKVEFLVSFYNNEISEKSEIFDDQFSVERPDGSNFTLKIRSTKLEDSAMYFCASSPFGGPSREQYFGPGTRLTVT.

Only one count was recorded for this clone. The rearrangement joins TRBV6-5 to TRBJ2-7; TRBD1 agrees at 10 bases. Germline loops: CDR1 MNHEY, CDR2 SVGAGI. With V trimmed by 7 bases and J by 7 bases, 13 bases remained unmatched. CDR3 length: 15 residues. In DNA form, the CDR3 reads TGTGCCAGCACCTCCTTGGGGACAGGGGAGAAGGAGCAGTACTTC. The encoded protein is CASTSLGTGEKEQYF.

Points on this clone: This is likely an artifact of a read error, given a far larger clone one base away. The CDR3 DNA sequence: TGTGCCAGCAGTGCCCCGGGGGCAGCTAATGAAAAACTGTTTTTT. Encoded protein: CASSAPGAANEKLFF. V and J are TRBV28 and TRBJ1-4, with D possibly matching TRBD1 (6 bases). Deletions cut 5 bases from V and 3 bases from J, with 13 bases between. This CDR3 region has 15 residues. Germline CDR1 is MDHEN and CDR2 is SYDVKM. The whole variable domain, remainder taken from reference TRBV28 and TRBJ1-4, is DVKVTQSSRYLVKRTGEKVFLECVQDMDHENMFWYRQDPGLGLRLIYFSYDVKMKEKGDIPEGYSVSREKKERFSLILESASTNQTSMYLCASSAPGAANEKLFFGSGTQLSVL.

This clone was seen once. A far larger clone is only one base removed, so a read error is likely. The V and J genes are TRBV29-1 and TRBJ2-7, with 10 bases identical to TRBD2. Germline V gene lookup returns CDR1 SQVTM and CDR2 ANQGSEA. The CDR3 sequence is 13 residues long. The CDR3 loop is CSVSTSGSYVQYF. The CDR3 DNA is TGCAGCGTCTCGACTAGCGGGTCGTACGTGCAGTACTTC.